A selection of T cell receptor beta chains follows, all from one sample in a study of identical twins. TCRdb reprocessed the 5' RACE reads with MiXCR, giving one entry per CDR3 protein. The sample lists about 520,000 distinct CDR3 sequences, about 20% occurring once. The same sample was also used in a study of T cells expressing NK-cell markers.

Sequencing was performed on CD4+ T cells sorted from blood. The source is a woman under 30 in good health. Both conserved end residues are part of each CDR3. The D gene is left open where the match is weak. Rows may omit the clone size; those that give it use once, few, many or a size class.

size	D	V	J	length	DNA	CDR3
many	TRBD2	TRBV5-1	TRBJ2-3	15	TGCGCCAGCAGCTTGGGGACTAGCGGCACAGATACGCAGTATTTT	CASSLGTSGTDTQYF
few	TRBD1	TRBV9	TRBJ2-3	14	TGTGCCAGCACCCGGACAGGAAACACAGATACGCAGTATTTT	CASTRTGNTDTQYF
-	-	TRBV20-1	TRBJ2-5	15	TGCAGTGCTAGAGATAGGAGGGGGCTCGGCGAGACCCAGTACTTC	CSARDRRGLGETQYF
few	-	TRBV5-1	TRBJ2-7	16	TGCGCCAGCAGCTTGGAGGCCAGGGAACGATTGAGGGAGCAGTACTTC	CASSLEARERLREQYF
few	TRBD1	TRBV10-3	TRBJ1-1	13	TGTGCCATCACATCCGACAGGGACACTGAAGCTTTCTTT	CAITSDRDTEAFF
-	-	TRBV4-3	TRBJ2-1	14	TGCGCCAGCAGCCAAGAACTTTCGGGCAATGAGCAGTTCTTC	CASSQELSGNEQFF
few	-	TRBV29-1	TRBJ2-2	14	TGCAGCGTCAAACAGAGAACTACCTCCGGGGAGCTGTTTTTT	CSVKQRTTSGELFF
-	-	TRBV20-1	TRBJ2-1	14	TGCAGTGCTAATCCTTGGATCTCCTACAATGAGCAGTTCTTC	CSANPWISYNEQFF
-	-	TRBV5-6	TRBJ2-1	16	TGTGCCAGCAGCTCCTTAGCGGCGCCTACCTACAATGAGCAGTTCTTC	CASSSLAAPTYNEQFF
-	-	TRBV20-1	TRBJ2-3	13	TGCAGTGCTAGGGTCTCGGTGGAAGATACGCAGTATTTT	CSARVSVEDTQYF
-	-	TRBV15	TRBJ2-3	15	TGTGCCACCAGCAGAGATAACAGCCGCACAGATACGCAGTATTTT	CATSRDNSRTDTQYF
-	-	TRBV7-9	TRBJ1-1	15	TGTGCCAGCAGCTTAGCGCGGGGGGTAGGCACTGAAGCTTTCTTT	CASSLARGVGTEAFF
few	-	TRBV6-5	TRBJ1-6	15	TGTGCCAGCAGTTACTCTTGGGGGCGCGGGTCACCCCTCCACTTT	CASSYSWGRGSPLHF
-	TRBD1	TRBV25-1	TRBJ2-1	16	TGTGCCAGCAGTAAAGGGGCCGGGACAGGGAGGTCAGAGCAGTTCTTC	CASSKGAGTGRSEQFF
-	TRBD1	TRBV9	TRBJ2-7	15	TGTGCCAGCAGCGTCGCCGGGACAGGGCCGGGGGAGCAGTACTTC	CASSVAGTGPGEQYF
-	-	TRBV12-3/TRBV12-4	TRBJ1-2	12	TGTGCCAGCAGTTTTGTGGCACACCTCCAATCGTTC	CASSFVAHLQSF
-	-	TRBV7-2	TRBJ2-1	15	TGTGCCAGCAGCATATCCGGGGTATCCTACAATGAGCAGTTCTTC	CASSISGVSYNEQFF
few	-	TRBV5-1	TRBJ1-1	13	TGCGCCACCAGTTGGGGCGCAGGCACTGAAGCTTTCTTT	CATSWGAGTEAFF
-	TRBD2	TRBV12-3/TRBV12-4	TRBJ2-3	15	TGTGCCAGCAGTTTATCGGGGGGGCGGGCGGATACGCAGTATTTT	CASSLSGGRADTQYF
-	TRBD1	TRBV20-1	TRBJ2-3	12	TGCAGTGCCCCGGCGGCAAGGGGGCAAAGGCATTTT	CSAPAARGQRHF
-	-	TRBV5-5	TRBJ2-7	14	TGTGCCAGCGCACGTCCGGGGATAACCTACGAGCAGTACTTC	CASARPGITYEQYF
-	TRBD2	TRBV7-2	TRBJ2-7	17	TGTGCCAGCAGCAACACCGGAGGGGCTAGCGGGAGGCGCGAGCAGTACTTC	CASSNTGGASGRREQYF
once	-	TRBV7-2	TRBJ2-1	14	TGTGCCAGCAGCTTACAACTAGCACCCAATGAGCAGTTCTTC	CASSLQLAPNEQFF
few	TRBD2	TRBV12-3/TRBV12-4	TRBJ2-7	15	TGTGCCAGCAGGTTAGCGGGGGATACCTCCTACGAGCAGTACTTC	CASRLAGDTSYEQYF
few	-	TRBV7-2	TRBJ2-7	13	TGTGCCAGCAGCTCGACCGTGGGGTACGCGCAGTACTTC	CASSSTVGYAQYF
-	TRBD1	TRBV5-1	TRBJ1-4	13	TGCGCCAGCAGCTTGGCGGGACAGGAAAAACTGTTTTTT	CASSLAGQEKLFF
-	TRBD2	TRBV24-1	TRBJ2-1	16	TGTGCCACCAGTGACGGATCTAGCGGCTCCTACAATGAGCAGTTCTTC	CATSDGSSGSYNEQFF
-	TRBD2	TRBV7-2	TRBJ2-1	15	TGTGCCAGCAGCACCCAGGGACTAGCGGGGAATGAGCAGTTCTTC	CASSTQGLAGNEQFF
-	TRBD2	TRBV10-3	TRBJ2-1	16	TGTGCCATCAGGACGACTAGCGGGAGCTCCTACAATGAGCAGTTCTTC	CAIRTTSGSSYNEQFF
few	-	TRBV2	TRBJ1-4	14	TGTGCCAGCAGCTCAGGTCCGGCTAATGAAAAACTGTTTTTT	CASSSGPANEKLFF
-	TRBD1	TRBV29-1	TRBJ2-4	13	TGCAGCGTTGAAGAGTCTACAGGGGCCCGCCAGTGCTTC	CSVEESTGARQCF
-	-	TRBV6-5	TRBJ2-5	15	TGTGCCAGCAGTTACTCGGGGACTTCACAAGAGACCCAGTACTTC	CASSYSGTSQETQYF
many	TRBD2	TRBV6-1	TRBJ2-5	14	TGTGCCAGCAGGCGGGGGAACTTACAAGAGACCCAGTACTTC	CASRRGNLQETQYF
few	-	TRBV5-1	TRBJ2-2	16	TGCGCCAGCTTTCCTCTTACCGGGGGGCGCACCGGGGAGCTGTTTTTT	CASFPLTGGRTGELFF
-	-	TRBV7-8	TRBJ1-1	17	TGTGCCAGCAGCTTAGGAGGGATGCGGAGGGGAAACACTGAAGCTTTCTTT	CASSLGGMRRGNTEAFF
-	TRBD2	TRBV7-9	TRBJ2-1	14	TGTGCCAGCGAGGTCGCCTCGCGGGGGGAAAAGCAGTTCTTC	CASEVASRGEKQFF
-	TRBD1	TRBV20-1	TRBJ2-7	13	TGCAGTGCTATCCGCCGGGACAGGGGCGAGCAGTACTTC	CSAIRRDRGEQYF
few	-	TRBV20-1	TRBJ1-6	12	TGCAGTGCTTGGGGACCCAATTCACCCCTCCACTTT	CSAWGPNSPLHF
many	-	TRBV7-2	TRBJ1-1	17	TGTGCCAGCAGTCTTACAAGGGGAAGGCCTGCGCACACTGAAGCTTTCTTT	CASSLTRGRPAHTEAFF
-	TRBD2	TRBV6-1	TRBJ2-1	16	TGTGCCAGCAGCGCGACTAGCGGGAGGATCTACAATGAGCAGTTCTTC	CASSATSGRIYNEQFF
few	-	TRBV5-1	TRBJ2-3	17	TGCGCCAGCAGCCCGGAACCGGGCCGTACGGGGACAGATACGCAGTATTTT	CASSPEPGRTGTDTQYF
few	-	TRBV6-2/TRBV6-3	TRBJ2-1	11	TGTGCCACGACGGACTTGCATGAGCAGTTCTTC	CATTDLHEQFF
few	-	TRBV9	TRBJ2-7	14	TGTGCCAGCAGCCCCCAGGGGACGGGGAGCGAGCAGTACTTC	CASSPQGTGSEQYF
-	-	TRBV24-1	TRBJ2-1	15	TGTGCCACCAGTGATCCACGGGGGACAGCGAGGGAGCAGTTCTTC	CATSDPRGTAREQFF
many	-	TRBV7-2	TRBJ1-2	16	TGTGCCAGCAGCTTATCAGTACGAGGGGTCGCCTATGGCTACACCTTC	CASSLSVRGVAYGYTF
few	TRBD2	TRBV19	TRBJ2-3	15	TGTGCCAGTAGTCTACGGCTAGCGGGAGGAGATACGCAGTATTTT	CASSLRLAGGDTQYF
-	TRBD2	TRBV18	TRBJ2-1	16	TGTGCCAGCTCACTTGGGACTAGCGGATACACAAATGAGCAGTTCTTC	CASSLGTSGYTNEQFF
-	TRBD1	TRBV27	TRBJ1-1	16	TGTGCCAGCAGATTGCTAACGGGACAGGGCGCCACTGAAGCTTTCTTT	CASRLLTGQGATEAFF
few	TRBD2	TRBV12-3/TRBV12-4	TRBJ2-1	14	TGTGCCAGCAGGGCTAGCGGGGGCCTCGGGGAGCAGTTCTTC	CASRASGGLGEQFF
-	-	TRBV9	TRBJ2-5	15	TGTGCCAGCAGCTTCTCAGGACCAGGCCAAGAGACCCAGTACTTC	CASSFSGPGQETQYF
few	-	TRBV7-6	TRBJ1-2	18	TGTGCCAGCAGCTTGACATCAGGGGACCGAGGCAGCTACTATGGCTACACCTTC	CASSLTSGDRGSYYGYTF
once	-	TRBV20-1	TRBJ2-1	13	TGCAGTGCTAGGAGGGAAGCCGGCGGTGAGCAGTTCTTC	CSARREAGGEQFF
few	-	TRBV5-1	TRBJ2-7	13	TGCGCCAGCAGCATCCGTGGAAAAGACGAGCAGTACTTC	CASSIRGKDEQYF